What follows are 13 T cell receptor beta chains derived from one specimen sequenced in a study of blood T cell repertoires in COVID-19. The repertoire was sequenced with immunoSEQ multiplex PCR; TCRdb's copy has only in-frame clones and lacks some. Of about 280,000 clones in the sample, 70% to 90% were seen once. Sequencing input: peripheral blood. These receptors all come from a man between 18 and 29 years old with active or convalescent COVID-19.

The rearrangement uses TRBV14 and TRBJ1-5, with D possibly TRBD1 on 6 matching bases. This CDR3 contains 13 residues. The V end lost 1 base, the J end lost 6 bases, and 7 bases lay between the germline ends. CDR1 and CDR2 (germline): SGHDN, FVKESK. The CDR3 sequence: CASSQGGLQPQHF. CDR3 nucleotides: TGTGCCAGCAGCCAAGGGGGGCTTCAGCCCCAGCATTTT. Looking up the rest from reference TRBV14 and TRBJ1-5 gives the full variable domain: EAGVTQFPSHSVIEKGQTVTLRCDPISGHDNLYWYRRVMGKEIKFLLHFVKESKQDESGMPNNRFLAERTGGTYSTLKVQPAELEDSGVYFCASSQGGLQPQHFGDGTRLSIL.

The chain has TRBV7-9 and TRBJ2-5; 8 bases fit TRBD1. V lost 5 bases, J lost 5 bases, and 7 bases stayed unmatched. The CDR3 loop spans 14 amino acids. Germline values: CDR1 SEHNR, CDR2 FQNEAQ (reference sequence). The CDR3: CASSVIRGRETQYF. The CDR3 coding sequence is TGTGCCAGCAGCGTCATCAGGGGGCGGGAGACCCAGTACTTC.

This clone was recorded only once. The chain has TRBV4-1 and TRBJ2-7; the match to TRBD2 covers 9 bases. V dropped 4 bases and J dropped 2; count of bases not matched to a gene: 6. Germline V gene sequence: CDR1 MGHRA, CDR2 YSYEKL. The CDR3 runs to 15 residues. CDR3 in amino acids: CASSPAGGPTYEQYF. The CDR3 DNA is TGCGCCAGCAGCCCAGCGGGGGGCCCAACCTACGAGCAGTACTTC.

V usage is TRBV7-2 and J usage is TRBJ2-1; 9 bases fit TRBD2. V was pared by 2 bases and J by 9 bases, with 11 bases of the junction left unmatched. The CDR3 is made up of 16 amino acids. Germline CDR1 is SGHTA and CDR2 is FQGNSA. The CDR3 DNA reads TGTGCCAGCAGCTTATTCTTAGCGGGGGCCGAGGCTGAGCAGTTCTTC. Amino acids: CASSLFLAGAEAEQFF.

The chain links TRBV5-8 to TRBJ1-5; D ambiguous. The CDR3 sequence is 13 residues long. Germline CDR1 reads SGHTS; CDR2 reads YDEGEE. Between the trimmed V and J ends, which lost 7 bases and 4 bases, there was a span of 12 bases. The CDR3 reads CASHTTRNQPQHF. As DNA, the CDR3 is TGTGCCAGCCATACCACCCGGAATCAGCCCCAGCATTTT.

This sequence joins TRBV11-1 and TRBJ2-3; 7 positions agree with TRBD2. Germline V CDR1 and CDR2: SGHAT, FQDESV (reference sequence). Unmatched junction bases numbered 4, after V lost 5 bases and J lost 2 bases. CDR3 length: 14 residues. The CDR3 sequence: CASSEAGVTDTQYF. The CDR3 DNA reads TGTGCCAGCAGCGAGGCGGGGGTCACAGATACGCAGTATTTT.

CDR3: CASSQQGAANEKLFF. CDR3 DNA sequence: TGCGCCAGCAGCCAGCAGGGGGCGGCTAATGAAAAACTGTTTTTT. The chain combines TRBV4-1 with TRBJ1-4; 8 bases align to TRBD1. The junction had 3 bases not matched to a gene; V was cut back by 3 bases and J by 3 bases. This CDR3 has 15 residues. Germline CDR1 reads MGHRA; CDR2 reads YSYEKL.

This chain uses TRBV5-1 with TRBJ1-2; no clear D. The CDR3 is made up of 12 amino acids. V shed 0 bases and J shed 8 bases, with 8 bases lying between them. The V gene's germline CDR1 is SGHRS and CDR2 YFSETQ. The CDR3 coding sequence is TGCGCCAGCAGCTTGGGCGGGGAAGGCTACACCTTC. It specifies CASSLGGEGYTF.

The V call is TRBV9, the J call TRBJ2-1, with 16 bases that match TRBD2. The V gene end was trimmed by 3 bases and the J gene end by 3 bases; junction bases not matched to a gene: 3. The CDR3 length is 17 residues. The germline gives CDR1 SGDLS, CDR2 YYNGEE. DNA for the CDR3: TGTGCCAGCAGCGCGGGGACTAGCGGGGGGGACTACAATGAGCAGTTCTTC. The encoded protein is CASSAGTSGGDYNEQFF.

The V gene is TRBV4-3, the J gene TRBJ1-5; the D is unclear. V dropped 0 bases and J dropped 3 bases, with 12 bases sitting between them. Germline values: CDR1 LGHNA, CDR2 YSLEER. This CDR3 comprises 16 residues. In DNA, the CDR3 is TGCGCCAGCAGCCAAGATCATTTCGGTAACAATCAGCCCCAGCATTTT. This sequence encodes CASSQDHFGNNQPQHF.

This clone was seen a handful of times. This chain links TRBV5-1 with TRBJ1-6; 9 bases agree with TRBD1. There are 20 residues in the CDR3. The ends lost 3 bases at V and 0 bases at J; junction bases unmatched: 13. Germline V gene sequence: CDR1 SGHRS, CDR2 YFSETQ. This chain's CDR3 is CASSWGGQGYSSSYNSPLHF. The CDR3 nucleotides read TGCGCCAGCAGCTGGGGAGGACAGGGGTACTCTAGCTCCTATAATTCACCCCTCCACTTT.

This sequence joins TRBV27 and TRBJ1-4, with TRBD1 identical over 8 bases. The length of the CDR3 is 16 residues. Germline CDR1 reads MNHEY; CDR2 reads SMNVEV (reference sequence). V trimming: 5 bases; J trimming: 0 bases; junction bases outside the gene matches: 5. In DNA, the CDR3 is TGTGCCAGCAGTCCCGGACAGGGCGCAACTAATGAAAAACTGTTTTTT. It specifies CASSPGQGATNEKLFF.

This clone appeared a single time. This chain uses TRBV5-5 with TRBJ1-1; D gene ambiguous. Germline V lookup: CDR1 SGHKS, CDR2 YYEKEE (reference sequence). V was cut by 2 bases and J by 8 bases, with 13 bases left in between. The CDR3 spans 13 residues. The CDR3 loop reads CASSFPPGVEAFF. The CDR3 DNA sequence: TGTGCCAGCAGCTTCCCCCCCGGAGTGGAAGCTTTCTTT.